Listed below are T cell receptor beta chains from one sample, sequenced in a study of T cell responses to AZD1222 COVID-19 vaccine. TCRdb keeps only in-frame clones here, not all; method: immunoSEQ multiplex PCR. The repertoire holds roughly 190,000 clones, with more than 80% as singletons. The sample in question was peripheral blood, obtained on day 0 of AZD1222 vaccination. Receptors were obtained from an adult in good health. Each CDR3 is given without its conserved first and last residue. The order of the fields is V gene, J gene, CDR3 protein.

>TRBV20-1|TRBJ2-7
SAQGRYEQY
>TRBV18|TRBJ2-5
ASSPQETQY
>TRBV7-9|TRBJ2-1
ASSLVAVEQF
>TRBV6-5|TRBJ1-5
ASIRAGNQPQH
>TRBV13|TRBJ2-2
ASSFGRNTGELF
>TRBV30|TRBJ2-7
AWGLVSYEQY
>TRBV5-1|TRBJ1-4
ASSLGLTPGRRYEKLF
>TRBV7-2|TRBJ2-3
ASSNPLAGGPGDTQY
>TRBV19|TRBJ2-7
ASSPGQGIYEQY
>TRBV6-5|TRBJ1-2
AAGEVYGYT